The T cell receptor (beta chain) described here comes from a study of T cells expressing NK-cell markers. From the 5' RACE reads, TCRdb lists one entry per CDR3 protein and no DNA. The clone table shows 550,000 to 600,000 distinct CDR3 sequences, with the ten largest holding approximately 3.6%. The CDR3 consists of 16 residues. Germline assignment: CDR1 SGHKS and CDR2 YYEKEE (reference sequence). The sample taken for sequencing was blood T cells: a sorted CD56 or NKG2C T cell subset, CD4+ or CD8+ T cells, or bulk PBMC T cells (not recorded which). This chain links TRBV5-5 with TRBJ1-1. The TCR comes from a man between 18 and 29 years old in good health. The CDR3 here is CASSWGYFEGKTEAFF.